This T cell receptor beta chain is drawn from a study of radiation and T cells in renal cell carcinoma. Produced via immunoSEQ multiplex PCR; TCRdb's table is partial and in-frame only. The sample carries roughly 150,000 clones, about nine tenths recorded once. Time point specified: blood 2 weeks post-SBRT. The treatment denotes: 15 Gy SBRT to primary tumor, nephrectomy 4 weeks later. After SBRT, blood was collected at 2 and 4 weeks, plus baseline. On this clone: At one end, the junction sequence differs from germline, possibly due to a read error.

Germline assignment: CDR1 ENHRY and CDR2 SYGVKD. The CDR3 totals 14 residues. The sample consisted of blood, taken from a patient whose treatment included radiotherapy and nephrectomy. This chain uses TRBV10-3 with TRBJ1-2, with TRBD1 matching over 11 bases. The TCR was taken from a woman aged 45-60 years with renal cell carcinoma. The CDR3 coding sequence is TGTGCCATCACTGAGGGACAGGGGGGGGATGGCTACACCTTC. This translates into CAITEGQGGDGYTF.